This TCR beta chain is drawn from a study of B cell selection in AIRE deficiency. Findings and limits, study-wide: With only TCRbeta sequenced, roughly 40% of shared healthy Treg sequences overlapped Tconv. About 30.6% of healthy-donor shared Treg TCRbeta sequences appeared in patient Tconv cells. Only around a tenth of 3,000 to 4,500 shared Treg sequences were patient-specific; 31.6% healthy-specific.

Clones were read by immunoSEQ multiplex PCR, and TCRdb kept only the in-frame ones, dropping some. The profile covers around 14,000 clones, with 90% to 95% appearing a single time and 0.85% to 1.2% taken by the ten largest. On this clone itself: Its specificity is not known.

Regulatory T cells were sorted as CD4+CD25hiCD127low/negative. The CDR3 covers 14 residues. In germline, CDR1 is SGHRS, CDR2 YFSETQ. V lost 5 bases to trimming and J lost 2 bases, with 12 bases between them. The origin of this receptor is a human donor with AIRE deficiency. The sequencing sample was made of Tregs sorted from PBMCs. The chain carries TRBV5-1 and TRBJ2-3; the D call may be TRBD1 or TRBD2 (6 bases each). The CDR3 DNA follows: TGCGCCAGCAGGTGGAGGGGGGACACAGATACGCAGTATTTT. Protein: CASRWRGDTDTQYF. Combining the CDR3 with reference TRBV5-1 and TRBJ2-3 gives the whole variable domain KAGVTQTPRYLIKTRGQQVTLSCSPISGHRSVSWYQQTPGQGLQFLFEYFSETQRNKGNFPGRFSGRQFSNSRSEMNVSTLELGDSALYLCASRWRGDTDTQYFGPGTRLTVL.